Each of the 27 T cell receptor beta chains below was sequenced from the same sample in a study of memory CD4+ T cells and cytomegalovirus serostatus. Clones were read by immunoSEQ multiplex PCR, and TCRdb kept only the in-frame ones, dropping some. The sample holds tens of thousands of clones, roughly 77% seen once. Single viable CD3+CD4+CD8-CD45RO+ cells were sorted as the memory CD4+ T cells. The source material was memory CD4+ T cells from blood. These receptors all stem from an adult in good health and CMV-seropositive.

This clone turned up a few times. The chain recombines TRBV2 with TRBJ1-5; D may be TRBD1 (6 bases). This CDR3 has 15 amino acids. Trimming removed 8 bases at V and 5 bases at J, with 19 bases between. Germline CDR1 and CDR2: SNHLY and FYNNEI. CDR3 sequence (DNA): TGTGCCAGCCGAATGGGGGCGATCGGCGATCAGCCCCAGCATTTT. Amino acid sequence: CASRMGAIGDQPQHF.

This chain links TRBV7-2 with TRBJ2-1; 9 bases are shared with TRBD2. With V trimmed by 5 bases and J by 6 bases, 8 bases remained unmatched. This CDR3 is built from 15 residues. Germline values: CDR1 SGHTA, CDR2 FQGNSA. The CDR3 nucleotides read TGTGCCAGCAGCCTTAGCGGGAGTTCCCTCAATGAGCAGTTCTTC. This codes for CASSLSGSSLNEQFF.

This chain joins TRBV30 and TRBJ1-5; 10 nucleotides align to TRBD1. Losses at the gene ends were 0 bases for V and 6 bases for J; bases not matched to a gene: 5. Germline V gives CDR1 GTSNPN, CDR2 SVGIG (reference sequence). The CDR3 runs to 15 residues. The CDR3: CAWSVGTGAFQPQHF. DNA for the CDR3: TGTGCCTGGAGTGTCGGGACAGGGGCGTTTCAGCCCCAGCATTTT.

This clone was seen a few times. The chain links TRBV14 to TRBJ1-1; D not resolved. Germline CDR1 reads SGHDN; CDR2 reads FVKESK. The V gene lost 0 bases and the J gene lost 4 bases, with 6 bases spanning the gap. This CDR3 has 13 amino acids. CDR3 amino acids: CASSQDWVTEAFF. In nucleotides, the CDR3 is TGTGCCAGCAGCCAAGATTGGGTCACTGAAGCTTTCTTT.

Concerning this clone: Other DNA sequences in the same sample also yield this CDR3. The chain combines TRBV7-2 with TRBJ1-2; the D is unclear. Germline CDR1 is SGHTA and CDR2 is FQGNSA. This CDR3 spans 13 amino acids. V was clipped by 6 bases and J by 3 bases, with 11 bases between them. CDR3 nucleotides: TGTGCCAGCAGTCTCGGGCCAGACTATGGCTACACCTTC. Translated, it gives CASSLGPDYGYTF. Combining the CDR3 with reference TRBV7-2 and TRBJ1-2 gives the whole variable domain GAGVSQSPSNKVTEKGKDVELRCDPISGHTALYWYRQSLGQGLEFLIYFQGNSAPDKSGLPSDRFSAERTGGSVSTLTIQRTQQEDSAVYLCASSLGPDYGYTFGSGTRLTVV.

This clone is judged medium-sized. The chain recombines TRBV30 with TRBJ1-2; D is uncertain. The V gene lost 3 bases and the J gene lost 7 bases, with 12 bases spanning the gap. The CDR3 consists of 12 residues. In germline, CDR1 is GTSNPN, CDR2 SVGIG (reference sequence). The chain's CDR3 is CAWSRRQAGYTF. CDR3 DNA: TGTGCCTGGAGCCGCCGTCAAGCTGGCTACACCTTC.

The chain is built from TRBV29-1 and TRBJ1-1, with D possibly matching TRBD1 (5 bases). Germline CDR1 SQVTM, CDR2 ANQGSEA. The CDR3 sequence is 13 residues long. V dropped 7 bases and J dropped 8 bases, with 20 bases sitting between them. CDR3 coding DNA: TGCAGCGCCCCGATGGTGACCGGGGGGGAAGCTTTCTTT. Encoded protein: CSAPMVTGGEAFF.

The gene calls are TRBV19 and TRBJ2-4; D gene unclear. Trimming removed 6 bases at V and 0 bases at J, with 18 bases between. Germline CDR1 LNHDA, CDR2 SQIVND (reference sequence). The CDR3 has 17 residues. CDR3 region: CASSPEAGRLAKNIQYF. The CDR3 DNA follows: TGTGCCAGTAGCCCGGAAGCAGGACGTCTAGCCAAAAACATTCAGTACTTC.

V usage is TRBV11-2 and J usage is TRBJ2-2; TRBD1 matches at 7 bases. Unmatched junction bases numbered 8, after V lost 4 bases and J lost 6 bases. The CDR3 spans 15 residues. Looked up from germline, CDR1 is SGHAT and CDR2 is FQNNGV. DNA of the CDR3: TGTGCCAGCAGCTCGGGACAGTACTCCCCCGGGGAGCTGTTTTTT. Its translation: CASSSGQYSPGELFF.

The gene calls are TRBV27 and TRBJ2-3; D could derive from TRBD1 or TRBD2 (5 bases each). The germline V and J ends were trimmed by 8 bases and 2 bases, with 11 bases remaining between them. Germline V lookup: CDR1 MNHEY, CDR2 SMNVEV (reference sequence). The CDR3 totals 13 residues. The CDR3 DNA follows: TGTGCCAGCCGTGCCGGGGCCACAGATACGCAGTATTTT. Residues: CASRAGATDTQYF.

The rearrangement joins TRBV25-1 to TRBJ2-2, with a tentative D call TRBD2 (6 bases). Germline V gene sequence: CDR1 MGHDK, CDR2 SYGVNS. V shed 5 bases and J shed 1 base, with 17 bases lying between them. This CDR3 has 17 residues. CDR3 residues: CASSQTPGLVNTGELFF. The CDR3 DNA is TGTGCCAGCAGTCAAACCCCGGGACTTGTGAACACCGGGGAGCTGTTTTTT.

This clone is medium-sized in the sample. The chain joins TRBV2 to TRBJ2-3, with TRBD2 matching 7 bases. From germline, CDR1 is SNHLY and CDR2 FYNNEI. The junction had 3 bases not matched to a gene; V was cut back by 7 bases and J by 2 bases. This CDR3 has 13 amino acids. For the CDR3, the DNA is TGTGCCAGCATTCGGGACTACACAGATACGCAGTATTTT. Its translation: CASIRDYTDTQYF.

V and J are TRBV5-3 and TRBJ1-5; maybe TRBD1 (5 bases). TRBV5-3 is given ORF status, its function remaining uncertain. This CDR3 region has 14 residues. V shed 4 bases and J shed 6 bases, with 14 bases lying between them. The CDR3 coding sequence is TGTGCCAGAAGCCTCGGACACGCGGGTCAGCCCCAGCATTTT. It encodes CARSLGHAGQPQHF.

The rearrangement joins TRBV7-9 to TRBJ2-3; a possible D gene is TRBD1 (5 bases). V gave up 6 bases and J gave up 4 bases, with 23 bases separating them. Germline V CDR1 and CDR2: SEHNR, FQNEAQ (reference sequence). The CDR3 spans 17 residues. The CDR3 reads CASRPPFRDPRADTQYF. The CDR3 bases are TGTGCCAGCAGACCTCCGTTCAGGGATCCCCGGGCAGATACGCAGTATTTT.

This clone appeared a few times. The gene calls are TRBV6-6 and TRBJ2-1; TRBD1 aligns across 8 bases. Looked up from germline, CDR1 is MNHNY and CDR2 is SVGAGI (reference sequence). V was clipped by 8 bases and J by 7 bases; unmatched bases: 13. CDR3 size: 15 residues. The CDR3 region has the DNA TGTGCCAGCCAGTCTCCAGGGGGCAGTGGGAATGAGCAGTTCTTC. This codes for CASQSPGGSGNEQFF.

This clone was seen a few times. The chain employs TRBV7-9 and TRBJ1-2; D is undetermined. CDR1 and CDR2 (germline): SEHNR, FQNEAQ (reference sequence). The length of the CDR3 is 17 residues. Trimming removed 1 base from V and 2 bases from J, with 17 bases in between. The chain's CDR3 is CASSLDPPLGGNYGYTF. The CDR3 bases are TGTGCCAGCAGCTTAGACCCCCCGCTGGGAGGGAACTATGGCTACACCTTC.

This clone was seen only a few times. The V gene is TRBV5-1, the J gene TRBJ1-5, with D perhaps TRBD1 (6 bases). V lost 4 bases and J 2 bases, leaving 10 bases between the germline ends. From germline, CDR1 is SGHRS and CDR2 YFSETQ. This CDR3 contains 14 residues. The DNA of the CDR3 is TGCGCCAGCAGCGTACAGGGAGGCAATCAGCCCCAGCATTTT. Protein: CASSVQGGNQPQHF.

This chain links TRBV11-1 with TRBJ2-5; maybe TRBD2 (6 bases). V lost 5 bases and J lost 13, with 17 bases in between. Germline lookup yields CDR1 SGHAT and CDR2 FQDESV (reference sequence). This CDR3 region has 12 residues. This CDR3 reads CASSPDGGIGYF. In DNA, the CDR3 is TGTGCCAGCAGCCCCGATGGCGGGATAGGGTACTTC.

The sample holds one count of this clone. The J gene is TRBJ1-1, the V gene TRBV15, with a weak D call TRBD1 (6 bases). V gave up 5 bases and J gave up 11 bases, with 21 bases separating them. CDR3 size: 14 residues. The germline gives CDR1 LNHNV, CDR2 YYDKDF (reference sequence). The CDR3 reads CATSGPRAGELAFF. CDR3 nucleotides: TGTGCCACCAGCGGCCCTCGGGCAGGGGAATTGGCTTTCTTT.

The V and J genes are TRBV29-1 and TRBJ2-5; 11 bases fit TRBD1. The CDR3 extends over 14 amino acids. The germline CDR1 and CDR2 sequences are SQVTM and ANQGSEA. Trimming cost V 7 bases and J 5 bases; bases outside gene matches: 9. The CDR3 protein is CSAQWTGGEETQYF. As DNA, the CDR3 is TGCAGCGCTCAATGGACAGGGGGCGAGGAGACCCAGTACTTC.

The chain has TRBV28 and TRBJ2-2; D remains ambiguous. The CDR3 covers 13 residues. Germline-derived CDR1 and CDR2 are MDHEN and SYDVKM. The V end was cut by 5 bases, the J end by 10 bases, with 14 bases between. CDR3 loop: CASSAGPQPELFF. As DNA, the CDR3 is TGTGCCAGCAGTGCCGGCCCTCAACCGGAGCTGTTTTTT.

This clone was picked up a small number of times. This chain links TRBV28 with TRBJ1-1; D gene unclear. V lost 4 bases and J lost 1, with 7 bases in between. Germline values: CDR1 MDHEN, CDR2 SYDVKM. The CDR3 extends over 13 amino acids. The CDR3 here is CASSSRANTEAFF. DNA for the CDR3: TGTGCCAGCAGTTCCCGGGCGAACACTGAAGCTTTCTTT.

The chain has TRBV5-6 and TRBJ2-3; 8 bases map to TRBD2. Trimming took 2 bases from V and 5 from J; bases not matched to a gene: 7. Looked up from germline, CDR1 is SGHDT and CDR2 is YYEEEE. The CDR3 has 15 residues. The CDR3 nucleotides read TGTGCCAGCAGCTTTTATGGGACTAGTCGAGATACGCAGTATTTT. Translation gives CASSFYGTSRDTQYF.

CDR3 nucleotides: TGTGCCAGCAGTTACCAGGGAGGCCCTGAAGCTTTCTTT. It yields the protein CASSYQGGPEAFF. The chain recombines TRBV6-6 with TRBJ1-1, with D possibly matching TRBD1 (5 bases). In germline, CDR1 is MNHNY, CDR2 SVGAGI (reference sequence). The length of the CDR3 is 13 residues. The ends were cut back, 2 bases at V and 6 bases at J, with 10 bases in the middle.

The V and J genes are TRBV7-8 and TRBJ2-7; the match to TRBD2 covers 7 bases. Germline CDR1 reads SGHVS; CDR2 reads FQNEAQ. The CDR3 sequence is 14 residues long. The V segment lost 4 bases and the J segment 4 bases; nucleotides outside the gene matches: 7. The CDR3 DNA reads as TGTGCCAGCAGCTCGCTAGCGGCCATATACGAGCAGTACTTC. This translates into CASSSLAAIYEQYF.

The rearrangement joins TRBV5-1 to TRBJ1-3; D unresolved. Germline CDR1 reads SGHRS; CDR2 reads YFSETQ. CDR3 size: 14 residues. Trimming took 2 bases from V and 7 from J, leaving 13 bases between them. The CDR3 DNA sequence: TGCGCCAGCAGCTTAGCCGGGTTGGTCAACACCATATATTTT. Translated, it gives CASSLAGLVNTIYF.

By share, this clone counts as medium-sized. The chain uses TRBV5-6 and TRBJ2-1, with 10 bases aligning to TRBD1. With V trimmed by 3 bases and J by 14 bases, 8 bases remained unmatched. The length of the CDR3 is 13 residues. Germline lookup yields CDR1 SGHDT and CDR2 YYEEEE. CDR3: CASSYGPGQGKFF. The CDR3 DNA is TGTGCCAGCAGCTACGGCCCGGGACAGGGGAAGTTCTTC.